This is a list of T cell receptor beta chains from one sample in a study of PD-1 blockade in classical Hodgkin lymphoma. Clones were sequenced by immunoSEQ multiplex PCR, and TCRdb holds only the in-frame ones, with some missing. The sample has roughly 70,000 clones; about 93% are singletons. Sequenced input: peripheral blood mononuclear cells (PBMCs). The receptors shown here come from a human donor with classical Hodgkin lymphoma. Both conserved end residues are part of each CDR3. A D gene is named only where the DNA matches it firmly. The listing skips clone size in some rows; elsewhere it reads once, few, many or a size class.

>TRBJ1-5|TRBD1|TRBV6-5|NA
TGTGCCAGCAGTCCACTCCGACAGGGGAGGCAGCCCCAGCATTTT
CASSPLRQGRQPQHF
>TRBJ2-5|TRBD2|TRBV7-2|NA
TGTGCCAGCAGCTCGGGAGGCGGATGGGAGACCCAGTACTTC
CASSSGGGWETQYF
>TRBJ1-1|TRBD1|TRBV6-5|NA
TGTGCCAGCAGTTATTCGACAGGGGGAGTAGCTTTCTTT
CASSYSTGGVAFF
>TRBJ1-4|TRBD1|TRBV6-1|NA
TGTGCCAGCAGTGAAGCCTGGACAGGGGACTTCCAAATAGAAAAACTGTTTTTT
CASSEAWTGDFQIEKLFF
>TRBJ2-7|TRBD1|TRBV5-1|NA
TGCGCCAGCAGTAAGTGGGACAGGGGGCAATCCTACGAGCAGTACTTC
CASSKWDRGQSYEQYF
>TRBJ2-2|TRBD2|TRBV11-2|NA
TGTGCCAGCAGCTTCAGACGGACTAGCGGTAACACCGGGGAGCTGTTTTTT
CASSFRRTSGNTGELFF
>TRBJ2-3|NA|TRBV11-2|NA
TGTGCCAGCAGCGTCCAGCCAGATACGCAGTATTTT
CASSVQPDTQYF
>TRBJ1-2|TRBD1|TRBV5-1|NA
TGCGCCAGCAGCTTGTTGGACCCAGGACAGGGAGGCCGCCCCGATGGCTACACCTTC
CASSLLDPGQGGRPDGYTF
>TRBJ2-7|TRBD2|TRBV7-9|NA
TGTGCCAGCAGCGTTACTAGCGGGAGGGCTATTGGGAGCTACGAGCAGTACTTC
CASSVTSGRAIGSYEQYF
>TRBJ2-4|NA|TRBV19|NA
TGTGCCAGTAGTTTCAAAACAGGGATTCAGTACTTC
CASSFKTGIQYF
>TRBJ2-5|TRBD2|TRBV19|NA
TGTGCCAGTAGTACTAGCGGGAGAAGGGAGACCCAGTACTTC
CASSTSGRRETQYF
>TRBJ1-6|NA|TRBV5-1|NA
TGCGCCAGCAGCTTAGTCCGGGCCATGTTCGATAATTCACCCCTCCACTTT
CASSLVRAMFDNSPLHF
>TRBJ1-1|NA|TRBV19|NA
TGTGCCAGTAGTATCAGGGTTGGTAACACTGAAGCTTTCTTT
CASSIRVGNTEAFF
>TRBJ2-7|TRBD1|TRBV12-5|NA
TGTGCTAGTGGTTCGGGGCAGGGGGCCTACGAGCAGTACTTC
CASGSGQGAYEQYF
>TRBJ2-7|TRBD1|TRBV7-8|NA
TGTGCCAGCAGCTCCTCCTCCGGGACAGGTGGGGCTAGGGCCTACGAGCAGTACTTC
CASSSSSGTGGARAYEQYF
>TRBJ2-2|TRBD1|TRBV7-2|once
TGTGCCAGCAGCCAGACAGGGACGAACACCGGGGAGCTGTTTTTT
CASSQTGTNTGELFF
>TRBJ1-2|NA|TRBV7-2|NA
TGTGCCAGCAGCGCCCGGGCAGGGAGCCCTAGGGGCTACACCTTC
CASSARAGSPRGYTF
>TRBJ2-3|NA|TRBV5-4|NA
TGTGCCAGCAGCACCCTTAGCGACATTAGCACAGATACGCAGTATTTT
CASSTLSDISTDTQYF
>TRBJ1-2|NA|TRBV6-5|NA
TGTGCCAGCAGTTCGTCGGACAGATCGTGGTATGGCTACACCTTC
CASSSSDRSWYGYTF
>TRBJ1-4|NA|TRBV6-5|NA
TGTGCCAGCAGTTACGGGACAACTAATGAAAAACTGTTTTTT
CASSYGTTNEKLFF
>TRBJ2-7|NA|TRBV6-1|once
TGTGCCAGCCGGGGGCTTCCCAGCTACGAGCAGTACTTC
CASRGLPSYEQYF
>TRBJ2-7|NA|TRBV5-5|NA
TGTGCCAGCAGCTTGGCCGCAAGCTCCTACGAGCAGTACTTC
CASSLAASSYEQYF
>TRBJ2-5|NA|TRBV18|NA
TGTGCCAGCTCAAATACAGGGCAAGTGGAGACCCAGTACTTC
CASSNTGQVETQYF
>TRBJ1-5|TRBD1|TRBV10-3|few
TGTGCCATCAGTGAGGGACAGGGGAACAATCAGCCCCAGCATTTT
CAISEGQGNNQPQHF
>TRBJ2-7|NA|TRBV7-9|few
TGTGCCAGCAGCTTTGGGTTCGAGCAGTACTTC
CASSFGFEQYF
>TRBJ1-1|TRBD1|TRBV2|NA
TGTGCCAGCAGCTTACTGGACAGGGTTGGCACTGAAGCTTTCTTT
CASSLLDRVGTEAFF
>TRBJ2-2|NA|TRBV5-1|NA
TGCGCCAGCAGCTTGACCCCAACAAGACTATCCACCGGGGAGCTGTTTTTT
CASSLTPTRLSTGELFF
>TRBJ1-2|NA|TRBV6-1|NA
TGTGCTTTATTGGGCGACGCTAACTATGGCTACACCTTC
CALLGDANYGYTF
>TRBJ2-1|NA|TRBV7-6|NA
TGTGCCAGCAGTTACAGGAGATCCGCCGGAAAGCAGTTCTTC
CASSYRRSAGKQFF
>TRBJ2-4|NA|TRBV21-1|NA
TGTGCCAGCAGCCCCCTGGGCAGACTAGCCAAAAACATTCAGTACTTC
CASSPLGRLAKNIQYF
>TRBJ1-2|TRBD1|TRBV18|NA
TGTGCCAGCTCACAGGGGGCTGAGGATGGCTACACCTTC
CASSQGAEDGYTF
>TRBJ1-2|TRBD1|TRBV27|once
TGTGCCAGCAGTTTATTGACAGGGGGGAACTATGGCTACACCTTC
CASSLLTGGNYGYTF
>TRBJ1-2|TRBD1|TRBV6-6|NA
TGTGCCAGCAGGTATGACAGGGCTGGCTACACCTTC
CASRYDRAGYTF
>TRBJ2-1|NA|TRBV10-1|NA
TGCGCCAGCAGTGCGGGGGGCGTAATCAATGAGCAGTTCTTC
CASSAGGVINEQFF
>TRBJ2-1|NA|TRBV7-7|NA
TGTGCCAGCAGCCCCCGTGAGGGGGGGATCTATGAGCAGTTCTTC
CASSPREGGIYEQFF
>TRBJ2-1|NA|TRBV29-1|NA
TGCAGCGTCCTCAGGACCCTTTACAATGAGCAGTTCTTC
CSVLRTLYNEQFF
>TRBJ2-3|NA|TRBV2|NA
TGTGCCAGCAGTGTAGTTGGACAAGCCACAGATACGCAGTATTTT
CASSVVGQATDTQYF
>TRBJ2-7|NA|TRBV7-9|NA
TGTGCCAGCAGCTTAGGGGGGATCGGGTCCGAGCAGTACTTC
CASSLGGIGSEQYF
>TRBJ1-4|TRBD1|TRBV7-2|NA
TGTGCCAGCAGCTTACTCCGGGACAGGGGTCACGAAAAACTGTTTTTT
CASSLLRDRGHEKLFF
>TRBJ1-2|NA|TRBV2|NA
TGTGCCAGCAGAGTCGGGGGGAATGGCTACACCTTC
CASRVGGNGYTF
>TRBJ1-5|NA|TRBV29-1|NA
TGCAGCGTTGAAGGAGTTGGGGGGCTTGGCAATCAGCCCCAGCATTTT
CSVEGVGGLGNQPQHF
>TRBJ2-7|TRBD2|TRBV6-1|NA
TGTGCCAGCACCATTAGCGGGAGTGGTTACGAGCAGTACTTC
CASTISGSGYEQYF
>TRBJ2-5|NA|TRBV15|NA
TGTGCCACCAGCAGAGATTTATCGATCGGTCGCGAGACCCAGTACTTC
CATSRDLSIGRETQYF
>TRBJ1-2|NA|TRBV21-1|NA
TGTGCCAGCAGCAAAGTCGGGGACAGGGACCACTATGGCTACACCTTC
CASSKVGDRDHYGYTF
>TRBJ2-6|NA|TRBV5-1|NA
TGCGCCAGCAGCTTGTCTGGGGGCCCTGGGGCCAACGTCCTGACTTTC
CASSLSGGPGANVLTF
>TRBJ1-2|NA|TRBV4-3|NA
TGCGCCAGCAGCCTTACAGGGACCAGTCATTATGGCTACACCTTC
CASSLTGTSHYGYTF
>TRBJ2-5|NA|TRBV6-5|NA
TGTGCCAGCAGTTACGGTACGCGGGAGACCCAGTACTTC
CASSYGTRETQYF
>TRBJ2-7|NA|TRBV5-6|NA
TGTGCCAGCAGCCTACAGGGATACGAGCAGTACTTC
CASSLQGYEQYF
>TRBJ1-4|NA|TRBV5-1|NA
TGCGCCAGCAGCTTGGGCAATGCTGAAAAACTGTTTTTT
CASSLGNAEKLFF
>TRBJ1-5|TRBD1|TRBV7-2|NA
TGTGCCAGCAGCTTTTGGGCGACAGGGGGCGGTCAGCCCCAGCATTTT
CASSFWATGGGQPQHF
>TRBJ1-5|NA|TRBV5-1|NA
TGCGCCAGCAGCTTGGAGGGTAGCAATCAGCCCCAGCATTTT
CASSLEGSNQPQHF
>TRBJ1-2|TRBD1|TRBV10-3|NA
TGTGCCGCACAGGGGAACTATGGCTACACCTTC
CAAQGNYGYTF